This T cell receptor beta chain was captured by sequencing in a study of technical replicates of blood from a few donors. Assay: immunoSEQ multiplex PCR; the TCRdb copy retains only in-frame clones and omits some. The sample shows 35,000 to 50,000 clones, 96% of them seen only once. V trimming: 4 bases; J trimming: 7 bases; junction bases outside the gene matches: 4. The germline V gene has CDR1 SEHNR and CDR2 FQNEAQ (reference sequence). The CDR3 covers 15 residues. The chain carries TRBV7-9 and TRBJ2-2; 12 nucleotides match TRBD2. This TCR came from a human donor in good health. Sequences were obtained from T cells isolated from PBMCs. The CDR3 region is CASSSSGRAHGELFF. The CDR3 DNA reads as TGTGCCAGCAGCTCTAGCGGGAGGGCCCACGGGGAGCTGTTTTTT. Together with reference TRBV7-9 and TRBJ2-2, the CDR3 gives the full variable domain: DTGVSQNPRHKITKRGQNVTFRCDPISEHNRLYWYRQTLGQGPEFLTYFQNEAQLEKSRLLSDRFSAERPKGSFSTLEIQRTEQGDSAMYLCASSSSGRAHGELFFGEGSRLTVL.